These 26 T cell receptor beta chains share one sample of origin, sequenced in a study of T cells in Graves' hyperthyroidism and ophthalmopathy. There were TCR beta CDR3 regions amplified from RNA transcripts. An initial round of RT-PCR targeting the TCR CDR3 relied on the HTBI primer set. TCRdb called the multiplex PCR reads again in MiXCR, with one record for every CDR3 protein. This sample has about 200,000 distinct CDR3 sequences; roughly 17% occur once, and the top ten carry about 50%. The sample taken for sequencing was blood. These TCRs come from a woman in her 50s with Graves' hyperthyroidism.

V usage is TRBV5-1 and J usage is TRBJ1-2; a possible D gene is TRBD1 (5 bases). Trimming took 3 bases from V and 11 from J, leaving 23 bases between them. The CDR3 has 15 amino acids. Germline V gives CDR1 SGHRS, CDR2 YFSETQ. The CDR3: CASSSLTAEPLGYTF. CDR3 nucleotides: TGCGCCAGCAGCTCACTGACAGCGGAACCCCTAGGGTACACCTTC. The variable domain in full, with the rest retrieved from reference TRBV5-1 and TRBJ1-2, is KAGVTQTPRYLIKTRGQQVTLSCSPISGHRSVSWYQQTPGQGLQFLFEYFSETQRNKGNFPGRFSGRQFSNSRSEMNVSTLELGDSALYLCASSSLTAEPLGYTFGSGTRLTVV.

This clonotype has a count of ten or more. This chain joins TRBV20-1 and TRBJ1-2; 7 bases match TRBD1. With 6 bases clipped from V and 6 bases from J, the junction kept 13 bases outside the gene matches. The CDR3 covers 14 residues. Germline-derived CDR1 and CDR2 are DFQATT and SNEGSKA (reference sequence). The CDR3 loop reads CSAPPTGTAHGYTF. The CDR3 DNA sequence: TGCAGTGCCCCTCCTACCGGGACAGCCCATGGCTACACCTTC.

This clonotype was seen at least ten times. The chain carries TRBV20-1 and TRBJ2-3; TRBD2 aligns across 7 bases. The germline gives CDR1 DFQATT, CDR2 SNEGSKA (reference sequence). V shed 4 bases and J 3 bases; nucleotides not matched to a gene: 13. The length of the CDR3 is 16 residues. The DNA for the CDR3 is TGCAGTGCTACATACTTCGGCGGGAGACCTACAGATACGCAGTATTTT. It is translated as CSATYFGGRPTDTQYF.

This clonotype was observed many times. This chain links TRBV29-1 with TRBJ2-3; D perhaps matches TRBD2 (6 bases). Trimming took 4 bases from V and 6 from J, leaving 20 bases between them. CDR1 is SQVTM, CDR2 ANQGSEA, per germline. The CDR3 loop spans 15 amino acids. CDR3 region: CSVAELASLADTQYF. The CDR3 DNA reads TGCAGCGTTGCCGAACTAGCTTCGCTTGCGGATACGCAGTATTTT.

The chain is built from TRBV30 and TRBJ1-2; a possible D gene is TRBD1 (6 bases). The V end was cut by 0 bases, the J end by 4 bases, with 15 bases between. The CDR3 length is 15 residues. From germline, CDR1 is GTSNPN and CDR2 SVGIG (reference sequence). Here the CDR3 reads CAWSVGGAGVYGYTF. CDR3 bases: TGTGCCTGGAGTGTCGGTGGCGCAGGGGTCTATGGCTACACCTTC.

The CDR3 loop reads CASSQRISGETQYF. The CDR3 nucleotides read TGTGCCAGCAGCCAACGAATTTCAGGAGAGACCCAGTACTTC. The rearrangement uses TRBV7-9 and TRBJ2-5; no definite D call. CDR3 length: 14 residues. The germline gives CDR1 SEHNR, CDR2 FQNEAQ (reference sequence). The V end was cut by 5 bases, the J end by 4 bases, with 14 bases between.

This clonotype has just a few counts. This sequence joins TRBV6-1 and TRBJ1-1, with D tentatively TRBD1 (5 bases). V lost 7 bases and J 0 bases, leaving 24 bases between the germline ends. Germline CDR1 MNHNS, CDR2 SASEGT. The CDR3 has 18 amino acids. The CDR3 loop is CASNHNPRGIQMNTEAFF. The CDR3 DNA is TGTGCCAGCAACCACAACCCCCGGGGCATCCAGATGAACACTGAAGCTTTCTTT.

This clonotype was observed at least ten times. The rearrangement uses TRBV7-9 and TRBJ2-7; D is unresolved. The CDR3 runs to 15 residues. The germline gives CDR1 SEHNR, CDR2 FQNEAQ (reference sequence). The ends were cut back, 5 bases at V and 6 bases at J, with 20 bases in the middle. The CDR3 DNA follows: TGTGCCAGCAGCGTACAGCCCACCCGAGCGAGCGAGCAGTACTTC. Translation gives CASSVQPTRASEQYF.

This clonotype was seen at least ten times. This chain connects TRBV5-6 to TRBJ2-1; 7 nucleotides line up with TRBD1. V shed 1 base, J shed 2 bases, and the junction held 9 bases outside the gene matches. The CDR3 is 17 amino acids. Germline CDR1 and CDR2: SGHDT and YYEEEE. As DNA, the CDR3 is TGTGCCAGCAGCTTGTCGGCGGGCGACAGGGCCTACAATGAGCAGTTCTTC. This translates into CASSLSAGDRAYNEQFF.

The rearrangement uses TRBV6-1 and TRBJ2-7, with 11 positions matching TRBD2. V was pared by 6 bases and J by 3 bases, with 10 bases of the junction left unmatched. CDR3 length: 16 amino acids. The germline gives CDR1 MNHNS, CDR2 SASEGT. The CDR3 loop reads CASSPRVGTSGYEQYF. CDR3 DNA: TGTGCCAGCAGCCCTCGGGTAGGGACTAGCGGCTACGAGCAGTACTTC.

This clonotype occurred a few times. V gene TRBV5-1 combines with J gene TRBJ1-5, with D possibly TRBD1 on 5 matching bases. Germline CDR1 reads SGHRS; CDR2 reads YFSETQ. V dropped 0 bases and J dropped 8 bases, with 18 bases sitting between them. The CDR3 covers 16 residues. The CDR3 reads CASSLGVNGAREPQHF. As DNA, the CDR3 is TGCGCCAGCAGCTTGGGCGTTAACGGGGCTCGGGAGCCCCAGCATTTT.

This sequence joins TRBV6-1 and TRBJ2-5; 7 positions agree with TRBD1. Trimming cost V 5 bases and J 5 bases; bases outside gene matches: 11. From germline, CDR1 is MNHNS and CDR2 SASEGT. The CDR3 contains 15 residues. Here the CDR3 DNA reads TGTGCCAGCAGTCGCAACCCGACAGGGCTGGAGACCCAGTACTTC. Translation: CASSRNPTGLETQYF.

In this sample, this clonotype turned up many times. The genes are TRBV12-3 or TRBV12-4 and TRBJ1-2; the D gene is possibly TRBD1 (6 bases). This CDR3 is built from 13 residues. V gave up 4 bases and J gave up 4 bases, with 10 bases separating them. The CDR3 region is CASSSGTSYGYTF. In nucleotides, the CDR3 is TGTGCCAGCAGTTCCGGGACAAGCTATGGCTACACCTTC.

This clonotype was detected only a few times. This may arise from a read error, as a much more abundant clone is one base away. The chain couples TRBV11-2 to TRBJ2-3, with a weak D call TRBD1 (5 bases). This CDR3 comprises 18 residues. Deletions cut 3 bases from V and 1 base from J, with 20 bases between. Germline V gene lookup returns CDR1 SGHAT and CDR2 FQNNGV. The CDR3, as DNA: TGTGCCAGCAGCTTTCCGCGAGGTGGGGCTAGGGGCACAGATACGCAGTATTTT. Protein: CASSFPRGGARGTDTQYF.

The chain has TRBV28 and TRBJ1-6; tentative D call: TRBD1 (6 bases). The germline V gene has CDR1 MDHEN and CDR2 SYDVKM. CDR3 length: 16 residues. With 6 bases removed from V and 4 bases from J, the gap between germline ends came to 16 bases. CDR3 sequence (DNA): TGTGCCAGCAGCCGTGACAGGATTCGTTATAATTCACCCCTCCACTTT. This gives the protein CASSRDRIRYNSPLHF.

This clonotype has a count of ten or more. V and J are TRBV20-1 and TRBJ2-5; 7 bases fit TRBD2. V shed 0 bases and J 4 bases; nucleotides not matched to a gene: 8. Per germline, CDR1 DFQATT and CDR2 SNEGSKA (reference sequence). CDR3 size: 15 residues. DNA of the CDR3: TGCAGTGCTAGAGATAGCCGACTAGCATCAGAGACCCAGTACTTC. Protein sequence: CSARDSRLASETQYF.

The chain combines TRBV3-1 with TRBJ1-3; D unclear. This CDR3 contains 16 residues. Trimming stripped 1 base from V and 0 bases from J, with 10 bases between. The germline CDR1 and CDR2 sequences are LGHDT and YNNKEL (reference sequence). CDR3 region: CASSQAPLVSGNTIYF. CDR3 nucleotide sequence: TGTGCCAGCAGCCAAGCCCCCCTCGTCTCTGGAAACACCATATATTTT.

The rearrangement joins TRBV5-1 to TRBJ2-7; D may correspond to TRBD1 or TRBD2 (6 bases each). Germline V gene sequence: CDR1 SGHRS, CDR2 YFSETQ. V was shortened by 2 bases and J by 0 bases, with 9 bases between the two germline ends. The CDR3 is made up of 14 amino acids. The CDR3 DNA sequence: TGCGCCAGCAGCTTTTGGGGGGCCTCCTACGAGCAGTACTTC. Its protein product is CASSFWGASYEQYF.

This clonotype occurred many times. The CDR3 nucleotides are TGTGCCAGCAGGACACAGGGGGCCGGTGAGACCCAGTACTTC. Its translation: CASRTQGAGETQYF. The rearrangement uses TRBV12-3 or TRBV12-4 and TRBJ2-5, with 9 bases matching TRBD1. The CDR3 contains 14 residues. J gave up 5 bases and V 6 bases, and 7 bases lay outside the gene matches.

This clonotype was counted at least ten times. CDR3 in amino acids: CSVEQSYEQYF. In DNA, the CDR3 is TGCAGCGTTGAACAGTCCTACGAGCAGTACTTC. The chain links TRBV29-1 to TRBJ2-7; no clear D. The CDR3 contains 11 residues. V lost 2 bases, J lost 1 base, and 3 bases lay in between. Germline V gives CDR1 SQVTM, CDR2 ANQGSEA.

This clonotype was observed at least ten times. The chain carries TRBV4-1 and TRBJ2-5, with a weak D call TRBD2 (5 bases). This CDR3 spans 15 amino acids. The germline V and J ends were trimmed by 0 bases and 5 bases, with 13 bases remaining between them. Germline loops: CDR1 MGHRA, CDR2 YSYEKL. DNA of the CDR3: TGCGCCAGCAGCCAAGAGGGCGCCCAGCGGGAGACCCAGTACTTC. Translated: CASSQEGAQRETQYF.

This clonotype was observed many times. The chain couples TRBV10-3 to TRBJ1-5; unclear D gene. Trimming removed 3 bases at V and 3 bases at J, with 9 bases between. CDR3 length: 14 amino acids. The germline V gene has CDR1 ENHRY and CDR2 SYGVKD. This CDR3 is CAISEGSNNQPQHF. As DNA, the CDR3 is TGTGCCATCAGTGAAGGCAGCAACAATCAGCCCCAGCATTTT.

The chain carries TRBV7-9 and TRBJ2-1, with TRBD1 identical over 10 bases. Germline CDR1 SEHNR, CDR2 FQNEAQ (reference sequence). V lost 5 bases and J lost 5; bases outside the gene matches: 6. This CDR3 region has 15 residues. The CDR3 DNA reads as TGTGCCAGCAGCACAAGACAGGGGGCTAACAATGAGCAGTTCTTC. Protein product: CASSTRQGANNEQFF.

The rearrangement uses TRBV19 and TRBJ2-5; 8 positions match TRBD1. Germline V CDR1 and CDR2: LNHDA, SQIVND (reference sequence). The CDR3 covers 16 residues. The J segment lost 2 bases and the V segment lost 5 bases, leaving 10 bases of the junction unmatched. The CDR3: CASSLRTGIGQETQYF. CDR3 in DNA: TGTGCCAGTAGTCTAAGGACAGGGATTGGTCAAGAGACCCAGTACTTC.

This clonotype was detected a few times. The chain recombines TRBV12-3 or TRBV12-4 with TRBJ1-4; D is perhaps TRBD1 (6 bases). V was pared by 7 bases and J by 4 bases, with 13 bases between. The CDR3 is 14 amino acids. Here the CDR3 reads CASITDSSNEKLFF. Here the CDR3 DNA reads TGTGCCAGCATTACGGACAGTAGTAATGAAAAACTGTTTTTT.

This clonotype turned up a few times. The rearrangement links TRBV2 to TRBJ1-5; 7 positions agree with TRBD1. With 6 bases clipped from V and 3 bases from J, the junction kept 8 bases outside the gene matches. The CDR3 has 15 amino acids. CDR1 is SNHLY and CDR2 is FYNNEI in the germline V gene. DNA of the CDR3: TGTGCCAGCAGAGGGGACAGCTCGTTCAATCAGCCCCAGCATTTT. It encodes CASRGDSSFNQPQHF.